This T cell receptor (beta chain) was observed in a study of T cell responses to AZD1222 COVID-19 vaccine. Data came from immunoSEQ multiplex PCR; TCRdb stores just in-frame clones and leaves some out. Altogether around 200,000 clones are present, around 89% being singletons, with the ten largest covering about 25%. CDR3 size: 13 residues. Germline lookup yields CDR1 MGHDK and CDR2 SYGVNS. Trimming left V 9 bases short and J 0 bases short, with 10 bases between. This clonotype originated in an adult who received the AZD1222 COVID-19 vaccine. The genes are TRBV25-1 and TRBJ2-3; TRBD1 is a possible D gene (5 bases). Material: peripheral blood, obtained 28 days after the second AZD1222 dose. In DNA form, the CDR3 reads TGTGCCAGTGGGGCAGCTAGCACAGATACGCAGTATTTT. Translated, it gives CASGAASTDTQYF.